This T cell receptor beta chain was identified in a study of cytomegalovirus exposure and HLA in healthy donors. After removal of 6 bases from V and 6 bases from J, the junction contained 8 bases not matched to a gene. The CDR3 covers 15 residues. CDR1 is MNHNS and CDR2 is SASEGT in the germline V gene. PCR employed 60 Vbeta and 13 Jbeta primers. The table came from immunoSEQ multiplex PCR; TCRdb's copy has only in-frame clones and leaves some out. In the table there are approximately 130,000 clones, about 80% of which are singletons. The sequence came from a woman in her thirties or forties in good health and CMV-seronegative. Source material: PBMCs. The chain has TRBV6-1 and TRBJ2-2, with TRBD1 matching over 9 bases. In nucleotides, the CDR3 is TGTGCCAGCAGCCAGGGACAGGGAAGGGCCGGGGAGCTGTTTTTT. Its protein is CASSQGQGRAGELFF.